These T cell receptor beta chains were read from a single sample in a study of circulating CD8 cells and anti-PD-1 response in melanoma. Each CDR3 protein gets one entry after TCRdb re-called the reads with MiXCR. The sample holds under 850 distinct CDR3 sequences, over 5.5% seen once. Sequencing used CD8+ T cells from PBMCs, obtained at baseline or after one month of anti-PD-1 therapy (not recorded which). All receptors derive from a human donor with melanoma. The CDR3 runs from the conserved cysteine through the conserved F or W. The order of the fields is D gene, J gene, V gene, clone size, CDR3 DNA, CDR3 protein. The D gene is left open where the match is weak. A row's size may be missing; if present it is once, few, many or a size class.

>TRBD2|TRBJ2-2|TRBV29-1|large
TGCAGCGTTCCCGGGGTCGGGAGGGCCACCGGGGAGCTGTTTTTT
CSVPGVGRATGELFF
>TRBD2|TRBJ2-7|TRBV12-3/TRBV12-4|medium-sized
TGTGCCAGCACCTCAACTCTAGCGGGAGGTAAAACCTACGAGCAGTACTTC
CASTSTLAGGKTYEQYF
>.|TRBJ2-7|TRBV21-1|large
TGTGCCAGCAGCAAGACAGGGGACGAGCAGTACTTC
CASSKTGDEQYF
>TRBD2|TRBJ2-1|TRBV29-1|medium-sized
TGCAGCGTTGAGTGGGCCTTTCTAGCGGACTCCTACAATGAGCAGTTCTTC
CSVEWAFLADSYNEQFF
>.|TRBJ1-1|TRBV19|large
TGTGCCAGTAGTGGGGCAGGGAACACTGAAGCTTTCTTT
CASSGAGNTEAFF
>.|TRBJ2-1|TRBV13|medium-sized
TGTGCCAGCAGCTTAGGCGGCGCAGGGGTATACAATGAGCAGTTCTTC
CASSLGGAGVYNEQFF
>.|TRBJ2-1|TRBV9|large
TGTGCCAGCAGTGGAGGGGCGACCTACAATGAGCAGTTCTTC
CASSGGATYNEQFF
>.|TRBJ2-3|TRBV2|.
TGTGCCAGCAAGGTATCGGAGAACACAGATACGCAGTATTTC
CASKVSENTDTQYF
>.|TRBJ2-2|TRBV4-3|large
TGCGCCAGCAGCCTCGGACTACGGGGCACCGGGGAGCTGTTTTTT
CASSLGLRGTGELFF
>TRBD1|TRBJ2-1|TRBV25-1|large
TGTGCCAGCAGTGTGACAGGGGGGCATCATGAGCAGTTCTTC
CASSVTGGHHEQFF
>.|TRBJ2-2|TRBV27|large
TGTGCCAGCAGTAACCATCGGGGCACCGGGGAGCTGTTTTTT
CASSNHRGTGELFF
>.|TRBJ2-7|TRBV27|large
TGTGCCAGCAGTTTACTAGGCGGATCCGAGCAGTACTTC
CASSLLGGSEQYF
>.|TRBJ2-4|TRBV9|few
TGTGCCAGCAGCGTAGCGGGGACATCACAAAACATTCAGTACTTC
CASSVAGTSQNIQYF
>TRBD2|TRBJ2-3|TRBV4-3|large
TGCGCCAGCAGCCAAGAGGGCTTCGGCGGGGGTGGCACAGATACGCAGTATTTT
CASSQEGFGGGGTDTQYF
>.|TRBJ2-1|TRBV6-1|.
TGTGCCAGCAGTGAAGATCCCGGGGCCAATGAGCAGTTCTTC
CASSEDPGANEQFF
>.|TRBJ2-1|TRBV14|large
TGTGCCAGCAGTCGGGACCACTTATACAATGAGCAGTTCTTC
CASSRDHLYNEQFF
>.|TRBJ2-1|TRBV27|large
TGTGCCAGCATTGGCCGGGCGATCTACTCCTACAATGAGCAGTTCTTC
CASIGRAIYSYNEQFF
>TRBD1|TRBJ1-2|TRBV7-2|medium-sized
TGTGCCAGTTTCGCACCGGACAGGGTATACGGCTACACCTTC
CASFAPDRVYGYTF
>.|TRBJ2-1|TRBV28|large
TGTGCCGCAGCCCCCAAGCGCTTCAATGAGCAGTTCTTC
CAAAPKRFNEQFF
>.|TRBJ2-7|TRBV14|medium-sized
TGTGCCAGCAGCCCCCATCAGGGTAGCTCCTACGAGCAGTACTTC
CASSPHQGSSYEQYF
>.|TRBJ1-5|TRBV5-6|large
TGTGCCAGCAGCTCACGATACCTCTATAGCAATCAGCCCCAGCATTTT
CASSSRYLYSNQPQHF
>.|TRBJ2-2|TRBV5-5|few
TGTGCCAGCAGCTTGGAACGGCGGCAAAAGAACACCGGGGAGCTGCTTTTT
CASSLERRQKNTGELLF
>.|TRBJ2-3|TRBV21-1|large
TGTGCCAGCAGCATACCTTCCTTTAGCACAGATACGCAGTATTTT
CASSIPSFSTDTQYF
>.|TRBJ2-3|TRBV19|medium-sized
TGTGCCAGTATGGAAACAGATACGCAGTATTTT
CASMETDTQYF
>.|TRBJ1-2|TRBV28|large
TGTGCCAGCAGTTTACGACAGATTATAAACTATGGCTACACCTTC
CASSLRQIINYGYTF
>TRBD2|TRBJ2-1|TRBV27|.
TGTGCCAGCAGTGGACTAGCGGAGCAGTTCTTC
CASSGLAEQFF
>TRBD2|TRBJ2-5|TRBV28|large
TGTGCCAGCGGGGATCCGGGACTAGCGTACCAAGAGACCCAGTACTTC
CASGDPGLAYQETQYF
>.|TRBJ2-1|TRBV10-3|medium-sized
TGTGCCATCAGTGAGCTGGGATCCAATGAGCAGTTCTTC
CAISELGSNEQFF
>TRBD1|TRBJ1-5|TRBV19|large
TGTGCCAGTAGTGCGACAGGGTTAAGCAATCAGCCCCAGCATTTT
CASSATGLSNQPQHF
>TRBD1|TRBJ2-4|TRBV14|medium-sized
TGTGCCAGCAGCCAAGCTCCACAGGGGCCGTTCGACATTCAGTACTTC
CASSQAPQGPFDIQYF
>.|TRBJ2-7|TRBV29-1|large
TGCAGCGTTGAAGACAGCTACGAGCAGTACTTC
CSVEDSYEQYF
>.|TRBJ2-7|TRBV19|large
TGTGCCAGCTCCGCCGCTCATCTTAGCTCCTACGAGCAGTACTTC
CASSAAHLSSYEQYF
>.|TRBJ1-2|TRBV2|.
TGTTCCAGCAGTGATCCCTATTCTCTGGGCTACTATGGCTACACCTTC
CSSSDPYSLGYYGYTF
>.|TRBJ2-1|TRBV7-9|medium-sized
TGTGCCAGCAGCTTAGCCCCCCCCAATGAGCAGTTCTTC
CASSLAPPNEQFF
>TRBD1|TRBJ1-1|TRBV9|.
TGTGCCAGCAGCACGCGGTCCGGGACAGGACCTTTGAACACCGAAGCTTTCTTT
CASSTRSGTGPLNTEAFF
>.|TRBJ2-7|TRBV20-1|large
TGCAGTGCTAGAGATTGGCGAGAGAGCTCCTACGAGCAGTACTTC
CSARDWRESSYEQYF
>TRBD2|TRBJ2-7|TRBV7-2|medium-sized
TGTGCCAGCAGTAGACTAGCGGGGGGAACTTCCTACGAGCAGTACTTC
CASSRLAGGTSYEQYF
>TRBD1|TRBJ2-7|TRBV27|medium-sized
TGTGCCAGCAGACTGACAGGGGGCGACGAGCAGTACTTC
CASRLTGGDEQYF
>.|TRBJ2-7|TRBV27|large
TGTGCCAGCAGGAGGGGGGGCCTACGCTCCTACGAGCAGTACTTC
CASRRGGLRSYEQYF
>.|TRBJ2-3|TRBV9|medium-sized
TGTGCCAGCAGAGCCGGGGCCGGCGGCACAGATACGCAGTATTTT
CASRAGAGGTDTQYF
>.|TRBJ2-7|TRBV25-1|few
TGTGCCAGCTGTCCCGGCTGGGGCGACGAGCAGAACTTC
CASCPGWGDEQNF
>TRBD2|TRBJ2-3|TRBV19|.
TGTGCCAGTAGTATGCTAGCGGCCGTAAGGGATACGCAGTATTTT
CASSMLAAVRDTQYF
>.|TRBJ2-1|TRBV2|medium-sized
TGTGCCAGCAGTGATCCCGATCGGTACCCCCAGGATGAGCAGTTCTTC
CASSDPDRYPQDEQFF
>TRBD2|TRBJ2-7|TRBV28|large
TGTGCCAGCAGTTGGCCTCAGAGCGGGGGCGACGAGCAGTACTTC
CASSWPQSGGDEQYF
>.|TRBJ1-5|TRBV7-6|.
TGTGCCAGCAGCTTAGTTCGCAGGGCGACAAGGGCCCGGCATTTT
CASSLVRRATRARHF
>.|TRBJ2-3|TRBV27|large
TGTGCCAGCAGTTTATTTTCGCCAGATACGCAGTATTTT
CASSLFSPDTQYF
>.|TRBJ2-7|TRBV6-2/TRBV6-3|medium-sized
TGTGCCAGCAGTTATCGGCAGATCTACGAGCAGTACTTC
CASSYRQIYEQYF
>.|TRBJ2-1|TRBV7-2|large
TGTGCCAGCAGAATAGGGGGTGAGCAGTTCTTC
CASRIGGEQFF
>.|TRBJ2-7|TRBV7-2|large
TGTGCCAGCAGCTCCCCCAGGGACTCCTACGAGCAGTACTTC
CASSSPRDSYEQYF
>TRBD2|TRBJ2-1|TRBV18|medium-sized
TGTGCCAGCTCACCAACCCCGGGGGGATCCCCTAATGAGCAGTTCTTC
CASSPTPGGSPNEQFF
>TRBD1|TRBJ2-7|TRBV28|large
TGTGCCAGCAGTTTTTGGCAGGGGGATTCCTACGAGCAGTACTTC
CASSFWQGDSYEQYF
>.|TRBJ2-7|TRBV20-1|large
TGCAGTGTGAGAGACCTAGCGTACCTCTACGAGCAGTACTTC
CSVRDLAYLYEQYF
>.|TRBJ2-7|TRBV19|large
TGTGCCAGTAGTTCCGGCAGGGGCTCCTACGAGCAGTACTTC
CASSSGRGSYEQYF
>TRBD2|TRBJ2-5|TRBV7-3|large
TGTGCCAGCAGTATGACCGGGAGGGCTCAAGAGACCCAGTACTTC
CASSMTGRAQETQYF
>TRBD1|TRBJ2-1|TRBV19|large
TGTGCGAGTTCCATCGGGACAGGTTACGACAATGAGCAGTTCTTC
CASSIGTGYDNEQFF
>.|TRBJ2-7|TRBV5-1|large
TGCGCCAGCCCCCCTAGGAGCTCCTACGAGCAGTACTTC
CASPPRSSYEQYF